The source of this T cell receptor (beta chain) is a study of blood T cell repertoires in COVID-19. Turning to the study itself: Whether acute or convalescent, the COVID-19 samples came from the United States, Italy and Spain.

Libraries were prepared by immunoSEQ multiplex PCR; TCRdb keeps only in-frame clonotypes and omits some of them. The table records about 150,000 clones, about 80% of them present only once. This clonotype originated in a woman between 55 and 75 years old with COVID-19, enrolled during active disease. The specimen was peripheral blood.

DNA for the CDR3: TGCGCCAGCAGCTTGGGGCACGGCACAGATACGCAGTATTTT. Protein product: CASSLGHGTDTQYF. The chain joins TRBV5-1 to TRBJ2-3, with D unclear. Germline-derived CDR1 and CDR2 are SGHRS and YFSETQ. The length of the CDR3 is 14 residues. V lost 0 bases to trimming and J lost 1 base, with 6 bases between them.